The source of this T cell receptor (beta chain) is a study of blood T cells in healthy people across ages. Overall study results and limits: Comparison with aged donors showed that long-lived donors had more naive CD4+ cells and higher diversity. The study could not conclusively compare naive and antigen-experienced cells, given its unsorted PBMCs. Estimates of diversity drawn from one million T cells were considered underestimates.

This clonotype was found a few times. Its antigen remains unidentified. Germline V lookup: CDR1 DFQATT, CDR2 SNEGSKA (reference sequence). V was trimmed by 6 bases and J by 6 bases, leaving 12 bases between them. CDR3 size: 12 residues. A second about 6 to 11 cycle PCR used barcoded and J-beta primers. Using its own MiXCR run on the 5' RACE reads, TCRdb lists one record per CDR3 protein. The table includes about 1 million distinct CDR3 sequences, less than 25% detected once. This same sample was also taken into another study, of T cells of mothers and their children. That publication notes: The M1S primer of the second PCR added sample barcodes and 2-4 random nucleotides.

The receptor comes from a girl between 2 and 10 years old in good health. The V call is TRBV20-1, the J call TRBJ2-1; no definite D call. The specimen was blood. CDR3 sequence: CSAPVSVNEQFF. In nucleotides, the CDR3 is TGCAGTGCCCCGGTTTCGGTCAATGAGCAGTTCTTC.